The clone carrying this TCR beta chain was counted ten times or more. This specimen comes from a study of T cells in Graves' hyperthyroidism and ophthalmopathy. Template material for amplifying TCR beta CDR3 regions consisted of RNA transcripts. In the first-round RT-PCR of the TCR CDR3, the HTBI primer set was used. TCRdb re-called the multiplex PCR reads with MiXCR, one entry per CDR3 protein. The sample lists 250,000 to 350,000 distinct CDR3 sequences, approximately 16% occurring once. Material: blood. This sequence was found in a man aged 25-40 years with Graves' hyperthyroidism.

CDR3 sequence (DNA): TGCGCCAGCAGTGAGGCTGGAGATCTCCAAGAGACCCAGTACTTC. This sequence encodes CASSEAGDLQETQYF. The chain recombines TRBV10-2 with TRBJ2-5; D gene unclear. CDR1 WSHSY and CDR2 SAAADI come from the germline V gene. The CDR3 is 15 residues long. Trimming removed 2 bases at V and 1 base at J, with 11 bases between.